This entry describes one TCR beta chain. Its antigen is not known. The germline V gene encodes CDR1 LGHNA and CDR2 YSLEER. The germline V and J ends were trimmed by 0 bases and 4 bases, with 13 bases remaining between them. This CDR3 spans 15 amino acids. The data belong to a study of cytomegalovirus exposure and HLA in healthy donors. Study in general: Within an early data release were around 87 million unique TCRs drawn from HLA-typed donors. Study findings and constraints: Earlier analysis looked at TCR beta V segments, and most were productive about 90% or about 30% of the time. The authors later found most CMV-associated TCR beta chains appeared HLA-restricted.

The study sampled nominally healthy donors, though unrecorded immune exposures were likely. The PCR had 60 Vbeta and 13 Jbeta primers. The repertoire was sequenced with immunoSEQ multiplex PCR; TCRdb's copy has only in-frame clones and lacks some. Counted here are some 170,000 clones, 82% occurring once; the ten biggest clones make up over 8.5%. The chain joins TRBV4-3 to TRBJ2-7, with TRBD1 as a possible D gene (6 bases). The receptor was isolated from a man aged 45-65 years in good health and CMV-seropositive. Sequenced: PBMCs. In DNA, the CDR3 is TGCGCCAGCAGCCAAGACCGGGACATCCAATACGAGCAGTACTTC. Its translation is CASSQDRDIQYEQYF.